Following are 5 T cell receptor beta chains from one sample sequenced in a study of brain T cells in children with intractable seizures. This table comes from immunoSEQ multiplex PCR, and its TCRdb copy is limited to in-frame clones, with some not included. The data contain around 41,000 clones, 75% to 95% of them singletons. Material: peripheral blood, obtained at surgery. The receptor set was obtained from a girl aged 2-10 years with tuberous sclerosis and intractable seizures.

The V and J genes are TRBV6-5 and TRBJ1-1, with a tentative D call TRBD1 (6 bases). This CDR3 spans 15 amino acids. The germline V gene encodes CDR1 MNHEY and CDR2 SVGAGI. The V and J ends lost 9 bases and 0 bases respectively, with 17 bases between them. The CDR3 loop is CASDDPTGLNTEAFF. The CDR3 bases are TGTGCCAGTGATGACCCGACAGGTCTGAACACTGAAGCTTTCTTT.

The V and J genes are TRBV6-6 and TRBJ1-1, with 10 bases aligning to TRBD1. Germline CDR1 is MNHNY and CDR2 is SVGAGI (reference sequence). The V and J ends lost 2 bases and 6 bases, in that order; junction bases with no gene match: 3. There are 14 residues in the CDR3. CDR3: CASSYGQGVPEAFF. The CDR3 DNA reads TGTGCCAGCAGTTACGGACAGGGGGTACCTGAAGCTTTCTTT.

This clone was counted once. The chain couples TRBV5-1 to TRBJ1-1; D uncertain. Germline V gene data show CDR1 as SGHRS and CDR2 as YFSETQ. Trimming pared 2 bases from V and 0 bases from J, leaving 5 bases between. CDR3 length equals 13 residues. CDR3 in DNA: TGCGCCAGCAGCTTAGTGGTGAACACTGAAGCTTTCTTT. Protein sequence: CASSLVVNTEAFF.

This chain uses TRBV5-1 with TRBJ2-3, with a possible D match to TRBD1 (6 bases). This CDR3 has 16 residues. Germline lookup yields CDR1 SGHRS and CDR2 YFSETQ. Trimming shortened V by 4 bases and J by 3 bases, and 18 bases separated the two germline ends. Here the CDR3 DNA reads TGCGCCAGCAGCCGACGTGGGGGCTGGAGGACAGATACGCAGTATTTT. Translation gives CASSRRGGWRTDTQYF.

The V and J genes are TRBV25-1 and TRBJ2-2; 9 bases line up with TRBD1. The germline gives CDR1 MGHDK, CDR2 SYGVNS. The CDR3 is 15 residues long. J lost 3 bases, V lost 2 bases, and 1 base had no gene match. CDR3 in DNA: TGTGCCAGCAGTGAAGGGGACAGGGACACCGGGGAGCTGTTTTTT. It is translated as CASSEGDRDTGELFF.